Following are 18 T cell receptor beta chains from one sample sequenced in a study of blood T cells in healthy people across ages. Together with a sample-barcoded 5' primer, a J-beta primer mix was included in a second PCR lasting about 7 to 12 cycles. TCRdb itself ran the 5' RACE reads through MiXCR, one entry per CDR3 protein. The sample lists some 850,000 distinct CDR3 sequences, roughly 25% occurring once. The sample was also linked to a second study, of T cells of mothers and their children.

The sequencing sample was made of blood. The source is a boy under 18 in good health.

This sequence joins TRBV12-3 or TRBV12-4 and TRBJ2-7; D call uncertain. The CDR3 length is 12 residues. Trimming took off 5 bases at V and 6 bases at J, with 11 bases between the two ends. The CDR3 is CASSLSWGEQYF. In DNA, the CDR3 is TGTGCCAGCAGTCTCTCTTGGGGCGAGCAGTACTTC.

This clonotype was seen more than once but under ten times. The V gene is TRBV11-2, the J gene TRBJ2-3, with 11 bases lining up with TRBD2. CDR3 length: 20 residues. The J segment lost 0 bases and the V segment lost 5 bases, leaving 16 bases of the junction unmatched. Germline CDR1 SGHAT, CDR2 FQNNGV. This CDR3 reads CASSPPLAGARPYSTDTQYF. The CDR3 DNA reads TGTGCCAGCAGCCCCCCACTAGCGGGGGCCCGCCCGTATAGCACAGATACGCAGTATTTT.

This clonotype showed up just a few times. The chain joins TRBV11-2 to TRBJ2-7; D gene uncertain. Germline CDR1 SGHAT, CDR2 FQNNGV. Between the trimmed V and J ends, which lost 4 bases and 7 bases, there was a span of 11 bases. The CDR3 has 12 amino acids. In DNA, the CDR3 is TGTGCCAGCAGCTCAATTCTGGGGGAGCAGTACTTC. Its translation: CASSSILGEQYF.

This clonotype occurred a few times. The rearrangement joins TRBV7-2 to TRBJ2-5, with 9 bases matching TRBD2. CDR3 size: 13 residues. V was pared by 8 bases and J by 4 bases, with 5 bases of the junction left unmatched. The V gene's germline CDR1 is SGHTA and CDR2 FQGNSA. In DNA, the CDR3 is TGTGCCAGCGTGCGGGGGGGCTCAGAGACCCAGTACTTC. Translated: CASVRGGSETQYF. The whole variable domain, filled in from reference TRBV7-2 and TRBJ2-5, reads GAGVSQSPSNKVTEKGKDVELRCDPISGHTALYWYRQSLGQGLEFLIYFQGNSAPDKSGLPSDRFSAERTGGSVSTLTIQRTQQEDSAVYLCASVRGGSETQYFGPGTRLLVL.

This clonotype was observed a few times. The chain combines TRBV12-3 or TRBV12-4 with TRBJ2-7, with D unclear. This CDR3 is built from 14 residues. The ends were cut back, 2 bases at V and 2 bases at J, with 10 bases in the middle. The CDR3 sequence is CASSLSPRTYEQYF. The DNA of the CDR3 is TGTGCCAGCAGTTTATCACCTAGGACCTACGAGCAGTACTTC.

This clonotype was seen a few times. The chain uses TRBV7-9 and TRBJ2-3; TRBD2 matches 10 bases. Germline V gene lookup returns CDR1 SEHNR and CDR2 FQNEAQ (reference sequence). With V trimmed by 6 bases and J by 6 bases, 9 bases remained unmatched. This CDR3 is 15 amino acids long. CDR3 bases: TGTGCCAGCAGATACGGGACTAGCGTCGGCGATACGCAGTATTTT. Its translation: CASRYGTSVGDTQYF.

This clonotype was seen more than once but under ten times. This chain uses TRBV27 with TRBJ2-3; possible D gene TRBD2, 6 bases. Germline lookup yields CDR1 MNHEY and CDR2 SMNVEV (reference sequence). The CDR3 is 14 residues long. Trimming took off 8 bases at V and 6 bases at J, with 18 bases between the two ends. CDR3 DNA sequence: TGTGCCAGCGGTCCTGTGGGGGGAGAGGATACGCAGTATTTT. The encoded protein is CASGPVGGEDTQYF.

This clonotype was counted ten times or more. The chain links TRBV12-3 or TRBV12-4 to TRBJ1-1; perhaps TRBD1 as D (5 bases). This CDR3 comprises 11 residues. Between the trimmed V and J ends, which lost 9 bases and 4 bases, there was a span of 9 bases. This CDR3 reads CASIGATEAFF. CDR3 nucleotides: TGTGCCAGTATTGGGGCCACTGAAGCTTTCTTT.

In its sample, this clonotype was seen a few times. The chain has TRBV2 and TRBJ2-7, with 8 bases that match TRBD2. V gave up 2 bases and J gave up 3 bases; unmatched junction bases: 6. Per the germline V gene, CDR1 is SNHLY and CDR2 is FYNNEI. CDR3 length equals 15 residues. CDR3 bases: TGTGCCAGCAGTGAACTCCGGGGGGGCCTCTACGAGCAGTACTTC. This gives the protein CASSELRGGLYEQYF.

The chain joins TRBV7-9 to TRBJ1-1, with D possibly matching TRBD1 (5 bases). V was trimmed by 0 bases and J by 1 base, leaving 12 bases between them. Germline-derived CDR1 and CDR2 are SEHNR and FQNEAQ (reference sequence). The CDR3 runs 16 residues. In DNA, the CDR3 is TGTGCCAGCAGCTTAGCGCAGGGAGGATCGAACACTGAAGCTTTCTTT. Encoded protein: CASSLAQGGSNTEAFF.

CDR3 in DNA: TGTGCCAGCAGCAAGGGGATTACTAGCACAGATACGCAGTATTTT. It is translated as CASSKGITSTDTQYF. The chain uses TRBV7-3 and TRBJ2-3, with D possibly being TRBD1 (5 bases). The V gene lost 5 bases and the J gene lost 0 bases, with 12 bases spanning the gap. Germline V CDR1 and CDR2: SGHTA, FQGTGA. This CDR3 contains 15 residues. Filled out from reference TRBV7-3 and TRBJ2-3, the complete variable domain reads GAGVSQTPSNKVTEKGKYVELRCDPISGHTALYWYRQSLGQGPEFLIYFQGTGAADDSGLPNDRFFAVRPEGSVSTLKIQRTERGDSAVYLCASSKGITSTDTQYFGPGTRLTVL.

The V gene is TRBV9, the J gene TRBJ2-1, with D possibly being TRBD1 or TRBD2 (7 bases each). The CDR3 is 13 residues long. Deletions cut 3 bases from V and 15 bases from J, with 19 bases between. CDR1 SGDLS and CDR2 YYNGEE come from the germline V gene. The CDR3 bases are TGTGCCAGCAGCGCAGGGGGGAGCGGGGTGGGGTTCTTC. This gives the protein CASSAGGSGVGFF.

The table lists this clonotype with a few counts. The chain carries TRBV5-1 and TRBJ2-5; D is perhaps TRBD1 (5 bases). The DNA matches TRBJ2-1 better at its end, which makes the J call doubtful. Germline V gene sequence: CDR1 SGHRS, CDR2 YFSETQ. There are 13 residues in the CDR3. The DNA for the CDR3 is TGCGCCAGCAGCTATGGGGCGGACGGTGAGCAGTTCTTC. Protein: CASSYGADGEQFF.

The V gene is TRBV20-1, the J gene TRBJ2-5, with D perhaps assigned TRBD1 or TRBD2 (5 bases each). The DNA end is a closer match to TRBJ2-7, so the J assignment may be wrong. Germline CDR1 is DFQATT and CDR2 is SNEGSKA (reference sequence). This CDR3 has 12 residues. CDR3 in amino acids: CSARKGRHEQYF. CDR3 nucleotide sequence: TGCAGTGCTCGTAAGGGACGACACGAGCAGTACTTC.

The V and J genes are TRBV24-1 and TRBJ2-5; 11 nucleotides line up with TRBD1. The J segment lost 1 base and the V segment lost 4 bases, leaving 4 bases of the junction unmatched. This CDR3 is built from 16 residues. The germline V gene has CDR1 KGHDR and CDR2 SFDVKD. CDR3 region: CATSEWGTGGQETQYF. The CDR3 DNA is TGTGCCACCAGTGAGTGGGGGACAGGGGGCCAAGAGACCCAGTACTTC.

This clonotype was counted between two and nine times. The V and J genes are TRBV12-3 or TRBV12-4 and TRBJ1-2; a possible D gene is TRBD1 (5 bases). V was shortened by 5 bases and J by 4 bases, with 8 bases between the two germline ends. The CDR3 is made up of 12 amino acids. CDR3 nucleotides: TGTGCCAGCAGTCGGGACGGCTATGGCTACACCTTC. Amino acid sequence: CASSRDGYGYTF.

For the CDR3, the DNA is TGCGCCAGCAGCTTGTATCAAGGGGCTAATTCACCCCTCCACTTT. The encoded protein is CASSLYQGANSPLHF. The chain is built from TRBV5-1 and TRBJ1-6, with D maybe TRBD1 (5 bases). V shed 1 base and J shed 6 bases, with 11 bases lying between them. The CDR3 spans 15 residues. CDR1 and CDR2 (germline): SGHRS, YFSETQ.

This clonotype turned up a few times. The chain links TRBV6-2 or TRBV6-3 to TRBJ2-3; 8 bases map to TRBD2. The V gene's germline CDR1 is MNHEY and CDR2 SVGEGT. This CDR3 is 15 amino acids long. Trimming took 4 bases from V and 4 from J; bases not matched to a gene: 7. The CDR3 spells CASSSGGGMADTQYF. The CDR3 nucleotides are TGTGCCAGCAGTTCCGGGGGGGGAATGGCAGATACGCAGTATTTT.